This T cell receptor beta chain was recovered during a study of blood T cell repertoires in COVID-19. Study-level information: COVID-19 samples from acute and convalescent phases originated in the United States, Italy and Spain. T cells, B-cell-depleted T cells, or PBMCs provided the cDNA or gDNA that served as material.

Study processing details: Reference gene primer amplification in the assay estimated nucleated cell counts. TCRdb's table, derived via immunoSEQ multiplex PCR, lists solely in-frame clones and lacks some. V and J calls and clone size are copied from that table; D and trimming were computed from the DNA. In the table there are about 230,000 clones, over 80% of which are singletons. Trimming removed 5 bases from V and 11 bases from J, with 12 bases in between. The CDR3 runs 11 residues. CDR1 and CDR2 from the germline V gene are SGHTA and FQGNSA. The sequenced sample was peripheral blood. The V and J genes are TRBV7-2 and TRBJ1-1, with D hard to call. The TCR comes from a man aged 40-49 years with acute or convalescent COVID-19. The chain's CDR3 is CASSSATTAFF. The CDR3, as DNA: TGTGCCAGCAGCAGCGCTACGACGGCTTTCTTT. The full variable domain, rest sourced from reference TRBV7-2 and TRBJ1-1, is GAGVSQSPSNKVTEKGKDVELRCDPISGHTALYWYRQSLGQGLEFLIYFQGNSAPDKSGLPSDRFSAERTGGSVSTLTIQRTQQEDSAVYLCASSSATTAFFGQGTRLTVV.